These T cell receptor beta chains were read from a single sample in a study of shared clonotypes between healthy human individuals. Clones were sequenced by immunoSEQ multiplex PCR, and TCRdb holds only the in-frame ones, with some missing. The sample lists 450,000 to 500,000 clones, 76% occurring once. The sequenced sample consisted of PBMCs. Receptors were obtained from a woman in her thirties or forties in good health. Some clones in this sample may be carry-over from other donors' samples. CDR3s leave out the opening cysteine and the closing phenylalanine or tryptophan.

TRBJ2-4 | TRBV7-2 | ASSLDGVRGRGIQY
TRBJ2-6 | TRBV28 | ASRSTGVWANVLT
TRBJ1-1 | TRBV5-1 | ASSQRQGALGTEAF
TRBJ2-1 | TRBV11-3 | ASSLEGRSDNEQF
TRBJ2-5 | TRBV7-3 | ASSPRGGEETQY
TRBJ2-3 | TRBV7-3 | ASSLVSGTDTQY
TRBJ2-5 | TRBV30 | AWSQGLAGVLKETQY
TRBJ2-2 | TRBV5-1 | ASSPGLREGIGELF
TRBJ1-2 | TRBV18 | ASSPPLGGYT
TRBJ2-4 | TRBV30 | AWRKRGAKNIQY
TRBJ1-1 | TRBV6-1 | ASGNQGRGAEAF
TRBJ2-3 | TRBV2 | ASSTSGLTQY
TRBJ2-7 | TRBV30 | AWSLGRGNHEQY
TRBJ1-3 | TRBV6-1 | ASRDTYSGNTIY
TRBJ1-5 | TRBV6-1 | ASSERTEGWDSNQPQH